What follows are 30 T cell receptor beta chains derived from one specimen sequenced in a study of T-cell reconstitution after alpha-beta-depleted transplantation in children. TCRbeta library preparation incorporated unique molecular identifiers. TCRdb used MiXCR to reprocess the PCR reads, holding one entry per CDR3 protein. The profile shows tens of thousands of distinct CDR3 sequences, around a tenth of them singletons. The source material was PBMCs, mostly from graft donor cells, sampled 60 days after TCRalphabeta/CD19-depleted stem cell transplant. The receptors were gathered from a male patient aged 2-10 years who had a stem cell transplant for chronic granulomatous disease, so the T cells may come from the graft donor.

Many counts were recorded for this clonotype. The chain uses TRBV5-1 and TRBJ2-7, with no clear D. The CDR3 totals 12 residues. Trimming left V 0 bases short and J 0 bases short, with 1 base between. Germline lookup yields CDR1 SGHRS and CDR2 YFSETQ. The CDR3 nucleotides read TGCGCCAGCAGCTTGGTCTCCTACGAGCAGTACTTC. It specifies CASSLVSYEQYF.

The chain combines TRBV30 with TRBJ1-1, with unresolved D. The V end lost 0 bases, the J end lost 1 base, and 6 bases lay between the germline ends. Per the germline V gene, CDR1 is GTSNPN and CDR2 is SVGIG (reference sequence). The CDR3 is 13 residues long. The DNA of the CDR3 is TGTGCCTGGAGTGTAATGGAGAACACTGAAGCTTTCTTT. Translation: CAWSVMENTEAFF.

This clonotype was picked up a small number of times. The chain is built from TRBV5-6 and TRBJ1-1; 8 bases map to TRBD1. This CDR3 spans 17 amino acids. V shed 0 bases, J shed 0 bases, and the junction held 7 bases outside the gene matches. Germline V gene sequence: CDR1 SGHDT, CDR2 YYEEEE. The CDR3 is CASSLVTGGGMNTEAFF. The CDR3 region has the DNA TGTGCCAGCAGCTTGGTAACAGGGGGTGGAATGAACACTGAAGCTTTCTTT.

This clonotype is termed medium-sized. The chain combines TRBV12-3 or TRBV12-4 with TRBJ2-3, with D unclear. This CDR3 contains 12 residues. Trimming pared 3 bases from V and 3 bases from J, leaving 4 bases between. The CDR3 DNA reads as TGTGCCAGCAGTTTGAGAACAGATACGCAGTATTTT. It specifies CASSLRTDTQYF.

This clonotype was found a few times. V and J are TRBV18 and TRBJ2-1; D is possibly TRBD2 (6 bases). Germline values: CDR1 KGHSH, CDR2 LQKENI. The V and J ends lost 3 bases and 6 bases respectively, with 15 bases between them. The length of the CDR3 is 15 residues. The CDR3 loop reads CASSPGDFQSNEQFF. As DNA, the CDR3 is TGTGCCAGCTCACCCGGGGACTTTCAAAGCAATGAGCAGTTCTTC.

This clonotype showed up many times. The rearrangement uses TRBV29-1 and TRBJ2-1, with D maybe TRBD1 (8 bases). The CDR3 totals 12 residues. V lost 8 bases, J lost 6 bases, and 14 bases lay in between. Germline values: CDR1 SQVTM, CDR2 ANQGSEA. In DNA form, the CDR3 reads TGCAGCTACAGGGGGGGGCTCAATGAGCAGTTCTTC. It codes for CSYRGGLNEQFF.

Ten or more counts support this clonotype. The chain uses TRBV7-8 and TRBJ2-5; D is unresolved. The CDR3 length is 14 residues. Deletions cut 1 base from V and 8 bases from J, with 14 bases between. Per germline, CDR1 SGHVS and CDR2 FQNEAQ. CDR3 amino acids: CASSLGVANPTQYF. The CDR3 nucleotides read TGTGCCAGCAGCTTAGGGGTGGCTAACCCAACCCAGTACTTC.

There are many counts of this clonotype. This chain links TRBV5-1 with TRBJ2-5; 9 bases align to TRBD2. This CDR3 has 14 amino acids. The V and J ends lost 4 bases and 4 bases, in that order; junction bases with no gene match: 5. The germline V gene has CDR1 SGHRS and CDR2 YFSETQ. This chain's CDR3 is CASSPGLAIETQYF. CDR3 bases: TGCGCCAGCAGCCCCGGACTAGCGATAGAGACCCAGTACTTC.

This rearrangement joins TRBV4-1 to TRBJ2-7; TRBD1 agrees at 11 bases. There are 17 residues in the CDR3. Germline CDR1 MGHRA, CDR2 YSYEKL. V gave up 5 bases and J gave up 3 bases; unmatched junction bases: 12. The CDR3 region has the DNA TGCGCCAGCAGCGACCGGGACAGGGGGTCTAAGAACTACGAGCAGTACTTC. Translating gives CASSDRDRGSKNYEQYF.

The table lists this clonotype with a count of one. V usage is TRBV7-2 and J usage is TRBJ2-7; D not certain. The CDR3 totals 13 residues. Germline CDR1 and CDR2: SGHTA and FQGNSA. Trimming shortened V by 3 bases and J by 7 bases, and 13 bases separated the two germline ends. For the CDR3, the DNA is TGTGCCAGCAGCTTGGCCAAACCAAGAGAGCAGTACTTC. Translating it yields CASSLAKPREQYF. Complete variable domain (other parts from reference TRBV7-2 and TRBJ2-7): GAGVSQSPSNKVTEKGKDVELRCDPISGHTALYWYRQSLGQGLEFLIYFQGNSAPDKSGLPSDRFSAERTGGSVSTLTIQRTQQEDSAVYLCASSLAKPREQYFGPGTRLTVT.

This clonotype was picked up many times. The J gene is TRBJ2-1, the V gene TRBV20-1, with 9 bases identical to TRBD1. Germline assignment: CDR1 DFQATT and CDR2 SNEGSKA (reference sequence). The CDR3 runs 15 residues. V lost 2 bases, J lost 8 bases, and 10 bases stayed unmatched. Here the CDR3 DNA reads TGCAGTGCTAGATTGAACAGGGGGCTAAGGGATGAGCAGTTCTTC. It is translated as CSARLNRGLRDEQFF.

This clonotype was detected many times. The chain couples TRBV10-3 to TRBJ2-1; TRBD2 is a possible D gene (5 bases). In germline, CDR1 is ENHRY, CDR2 SYGVKD. V dropped 0 bases and J dropped 5 bases, with 8 bases sitting between them. The length of the CDR3 is 14 residues. The CDR3 bases are TGTGCCATCAGTGAGTCAACGGGAAACAATGAGCAGTTCTTC. Translated: CAISESTGNNEQFF.

The rearrangement uses TRBV7-9 and TRBJ2-3; 10 positions agree with TRBD2. This CDR3 contains 16 residues. Trimming took 3 bases from V and 1 from J; bases not matched to a gene: 4. In germline, CDR1 is SEHNR, CDR2 FQNEAQ (reference sequence). DNA of the CDR3: TGTGCCAGCAGCTTGCACGGGACTAGCGGCACAGATACGCAGTATTTT. Protein product: CASSLHGTSGTDTQYF.

This chain links TRBV11-2 with TRBJ2-7; 7 positions agree with TRBD1. CDR1 is SGHAT, CDR2 FQNNGV, per germline. The CDR3 extends over 17 amino acids. The trim removed 0 bases at V and 4 bases at J, leaving 12 bases unmatched. In DNA form, the CDR3 reads TGTGCCAGCAGCTTAGAGCCCGGCACAGGGGAAATATACGAGCAGTACTTC. Residues: CASSLEPGTGEIYEQYF. Combining the CDR3 with reference TRBV11-2 and TRBJ2-7 gives the whole variable domain EAGVAQSPRYKIIEKRQSVAFWCNPISGHATLYWYQQILGQGPKLLIQFQNNGVVDDSQLPKDRFSAERLKGVDSTLKIQPAKLEDSAVYLCASSLEPGTGEIYEQYFGPGTRLTVT.

This clonotype was observed at least ten times. V is TRBV4-2 and J is TRBJ1-2; D might be TRBD1 (6 bases). Trimming cost V 1 base and J 0 bases, with 9 bases left between them. CDR1 and CDR2 from the germline V gene are LGHNA and YNFKEQ. There are 15 residues in the CDR3. The CDR3 sequence: CASSQVNRANYGYTF. CDR3 DNA: TGTGCCAGCAGCCAAGTTAACAGGGCTAACTATGGCTACACCTTC.

There are many counts of this clonotype. This chain uses TRBV20-1 with TRBJ2-4, with D possibly being TRBD1 (5 bases). This CDR3 is 15 amino acids long. The germline gives CDR1 DFQATT, CDR2 SNEGSKA (reference sequence). The V end lost 2 bases, the J end lost 2 bases, and 13 bases lay between the germline ends. The CDR3 is CSARRYQGSKNIQYF. CDR3 nucleotides: TGCAGTGCTAGAAGGTATCAGGGCTCCAAAAACATTCAGTACTTC.

The V and J genes are TRBV2 and TRBJ2-3, with TRBD2 matching over 10 bases. V shed 4 bases and J 4 bases; nucleotides not matched to a gene: 11. CDR3 length equals 17 residues. Germline loops: CDR1 SNHLY, CDR2 FYNNEI. The CDR3 DNA reads as TGTGCCAGCAGTGGAGGGCGACTAGCGGGCGGAGCAGATACGCAGTATTTT. Translating it yields CASSGGRLAGGADTQYF.

This clonotype was seen many times. This chain joins TRBV6-5 and TRBJ1-6; TRBD1 matches at 7 bases. This CDR3 is built from 16 residues. Germline trimming cut 6 bases from V and 4 bases from J; bases unmatched to any gene: 9. Germline V gives CDR1 MNHEY, CDR2 SVGAGI. The CDR3 nucleotides read TGTGCCAGCAGGTCCGGGACAGCTCCTTATAATTCACCCCTCCACTTT. Translation: CASRSGTAPYNSPLHF.

There are a few counts of this clonotype. V and J are TRBV4-1 and TRBJ2-1; 10 nucleotides align to TRBD2. The CDR3 is 17 residues long. CDR1 and CDR2 (germline): MGHRA, YSYEKL. Germline trimming cut 4 bases from V and 3 bases from J; bases unmatched to any gene: 9. The CDR3 coding sequence is TGCGCCAGCAGCCGCACCTGGACTAGCGGTATCTACAATGAGCAGTTCTTC. Residues: CASSRTWTSGIYNEQFF.

Ten or more counts support this clonotype. This chain links TRBV5-1 with TRBJ1-3; 8 bases align to TRBD1. The CDR3 is 15 residues long. V trimming: 4 bases; J trimming: 2 bases; junction bases outside the gene matches: 5. The germline CDR1 and CDR2 sequences are SGHRS and YFSETQ. The CDR3 region has the DNA TGCGCCAGCAGCCCAAGGACAGGGACTGGAAACACCATATATTTT. It encodes CASSPRTGTGNTIYF.

This clonotype showed up many times. The chain carries TRBV20-1 and TRBJ2-7, with 9 bases fitting TRBD1. V shed 0 bases, J shed 4 bases, and the junction held 10 bases outside the gene matches. Germline CDR1 reads DFQATT; CDR2 reads SNEGSKA (reference sequence). CDR3 length: 16 residues. This CDR3 is CSARDPGTGRPYEQYF. The DNA for the CDR3 is TGCAGTGCTAGAGATCCGGGGACAGGGCGACCTTACGAGCAGTACTTC.

Remarks on this clonotype: A much larger clone differs by one base, so this may be a read error. The rearrangement joins TRBV20-1 to TRBJ2-7; 12 bases are a match to TRBD2. Germline CDR1 reads DFQATT; CDR2 reads SNEGSKA (reference sequence). This CDR3 contains 14 residues. CDR3 region: CRALRLAGVWGQYF. The DNA of the CDR3 is TGCCGTGCTCTGAGACTAGCGGGAGTTTGGGGGCAGTACTTC.

This clonotype has a count of ten or more. Here the CDR3 DNA reads TGTGCCACCTCCGGGACTAGCGGGAGTATCTCCTACAATGAGCAGTTCTTC. Protein sequence: CATSGTSGSISYNEQFF. The rearrangement links TRBV10-3 to TRBJ2-1, with 14 positions matching TRBD2. Germline V gene lookup returns CDR1 ENHRY and CDR2 SYGVKD. Germline trimming cut 10 bases from V and 0 bases from J; bases unmatched to any gene: 8. CDR3 length equals 17 residues.

This rearrangement joins TRBV20-1 to TRBJ2-4; D unclear. The V gene lost 0 bases and the J gene lost 6 bases, with 12 bases spanning the gap. The CDR3 runs 14 residues. Germline CDR1 is DFQATT and CDR2 is SNEGSKA (reference sequence). CDR3 residues: CSARDSGFRNIQYF. The CDR3 bases are TGCAGTGCTAGAGATTCGGGTTTCAGAAACATTCAGTACTTC.

Many counts were recorded for this clonotype. The chain has TRBV6-5 and TRBJ1-5, with D possibly matching TRBD1 (5 bases). CDR3 length: 15 residues. The V end lost 6 bases, the J end lost 2 bases, and 14 bases lay between the germline ends. CDR1 MNHEY and CDR2 SVGAGI come from the germline V gene. As DNA, the CDR3 is TGTGCCAGCAGCCACGACAGACGGGGCAATCAGCCCCAGCATTTT. Protein sequence: CASSHDRRGNQPQHF.

This clonotype was observed at least ten times. The V and J genes are TRBV6-2 or TRBV6-3 and TRBJ2-1, with D possibly matching TRBD2 (5 bases). Germline lookup yields CDR1 MNHEY and CDR2 SVGEGT. This CDR3 region has 14 residues. Trimming stripped 7 bases from V and 4 bases from J, with 14 bases between. The CDR3 spells CASKGEVAYNEQFF. The CDR3 DNA is TGTGCCAGCAAAGGAGAAGTAGCGTACAATGAGCAGTTCTTC.

This clonotype occurred many times. The rearrangement joins TRBV20-1 to TRBJ2-7; TRBD1 matches 8 bases. This CDR3 is 15 amino acids long. The J segment lost 3 bases and the V segment lost 0 bases, leaving 7 bases of the junction unmatched. Germline CDR1 and CDR2: DFQATT and SNEGSKA (reference sequence). CDR3 bases: TGCAGTGCTAGAGAGGGTGCGACAGGGGTCTACGAGCAGTACTTC. Translation: CSAREGATGVYEQYF.

The chain links TRBV7-8 to TRBJ1-1; D ambiguous. The V end lost 0 bases, the J end lost 1 base, and 15 bases lay between the germline ends. The CDR3 sequence is 17 residues long. Germline lookup yields CDR1 SGHVS and CDR2 FQNEAQ. In nucleotides, the CDR3 is TGTGCCAGCAGCTTAGCGGCGCTTTCCGCGGGGAACACTGAAGCTTTCTTT. It translates to CASSLAALSAGNTEAFF.

The chain joins TRBV27 to TRBJ2-2, with 7 bases lining up with TRBD2. This CDR3 has 13 residues. The V segment lost 5 bases and the J segment 4 bases; nucleotides outside the gene matches: 1. CDR1 is MNHEY and CDR2 is SMNVEV in the germline V gene (reference sequence). CDR3 bases: TGTGCCAGCAGTCGGACTAGCACCGGGGAGCTGTTTTTT. Translated: CASSRTSTGELFF.

The sample holds many counts of this clonotype. The V and J genes are TRBV20-1 and TRBJ2-5; D gene ambiguous. In germline, CDR1 is DFQATT, CDR2 SNEGSKA (reference sequence). Trimming took 1 base from V and 7 from J, leaving 13 bases between them. The CDR3 runs to 13 residues. CDR3 residues: CSARAGSPWTQYF. The CDR3 nucleotides are TGCAGTGCTAGAGCCGGGTCCCCATGGACCCAGTACTTC.